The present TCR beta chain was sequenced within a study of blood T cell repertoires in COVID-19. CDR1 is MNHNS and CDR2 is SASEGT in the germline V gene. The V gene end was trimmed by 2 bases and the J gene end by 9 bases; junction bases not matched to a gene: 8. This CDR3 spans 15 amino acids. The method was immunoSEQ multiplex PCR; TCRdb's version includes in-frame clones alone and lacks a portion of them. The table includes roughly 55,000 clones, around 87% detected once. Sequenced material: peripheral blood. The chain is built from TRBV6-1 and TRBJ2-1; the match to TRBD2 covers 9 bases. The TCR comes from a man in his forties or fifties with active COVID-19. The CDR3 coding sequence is TGTGCCAGCAGTGAAATTGGGCTAGCGGGAACTGAGCAGTTCTTC. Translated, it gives CASSEIGLAGTEQFF.